These 2 T cell receptor beta chains share one sample of origin, sequenced in a study of blood T cell repertoires in COVID-19. Data came from immunoSEQ multiplex PCR; TCRdb stores just in-frame clones and leaves some out. The repertoire consists of about 410,000 clones, with about 90% occurring once and the leading ten covering 0.55% to 0.75%. The specimen sequenced was PBMCs or T cells enriched from blood (not recorded which). Receptor source: a man between 18 and 35 years old who had recovered from COVID-19.

The rearrangement joins TRBV18 to TRBJ1-1, with 8 nucleotides matching TRBD1. The junction had 14 bases not matched to a gene; V was cut back by 5 bases and J by 3 bases. Looked up from germline, CDR1 is KGHSH and CDR2 is LQKENI. CDR3 length: 17 amino acids. The CDR3 region has the DNA TGTGCCAGCTCAGCATCCCAGCCAGGGGGCGCTTACACTGAAGCTTTCTTT. Encoded protein: CASSASQPGGAYTEAFF.

The chain carries TRBV3-1 (or the pseudogene TRBV3-2) and TRBJ1-3; TRBD1 might be the D (6 bases). Germline CDR1 LGHDT, CDR2 YNNKEL (reference sequence). CDR3 length: 16 residues. V was trimmed by 6 bases and J by 0 bases, leaving 15 bases between them. Written as DNA, the CDR3 is TGTGCCAGCAGTCAGCCCCGGGACAACTCTGGAAACACCATATATTTT. Translation gives CASSQPRDNSGNTIYF.